This TCR beta chain was sequenced in a study of T cell repertoires in cytomegalovirus infection. At the level of the study: Both a matching HLA type and CMV infection were indicated by public TCR beta signatures.

Findings of the study overall: In two of eight donors, the top clonotype was HLA-C-restricted CMV-specific. CMV carriers with the relevant HLA were identified by cumulative public TCR beta family frequency.

TCRdb passed the reads through MiXCR, listing each CDR3 protein once. In the table there are about 490,000 distinct CDR3 sequences, around 11% of which are singletons. As concerns this clonotype: Its antigen remains unknown.

Sequenced sample: PBMCs. This receptor was taken from a human donor in good health (CMV status not recorded). Some clones in this sample may be carry-over from other donors' samples.

In DNA, the CDR3 is TGTGCCTGGAGCCGGGGGGTCATAGGGAACCCGGGACAGGGAAGCTATGGCTACACCTTC. Translating gives CAWSRGVIGNPGQGSYGYTF. V is TRBV30 and J is TRBJ1-2; 9 nucleotides align to TRBD1. The CDR3 is 20 residues long. The V segment lost 3 bases and the J segment 4 bases; nucleotides outside the gene matches: 24. The germline gives CDR1 GTSNPN, CDR2 SVGIG (reference sequence).